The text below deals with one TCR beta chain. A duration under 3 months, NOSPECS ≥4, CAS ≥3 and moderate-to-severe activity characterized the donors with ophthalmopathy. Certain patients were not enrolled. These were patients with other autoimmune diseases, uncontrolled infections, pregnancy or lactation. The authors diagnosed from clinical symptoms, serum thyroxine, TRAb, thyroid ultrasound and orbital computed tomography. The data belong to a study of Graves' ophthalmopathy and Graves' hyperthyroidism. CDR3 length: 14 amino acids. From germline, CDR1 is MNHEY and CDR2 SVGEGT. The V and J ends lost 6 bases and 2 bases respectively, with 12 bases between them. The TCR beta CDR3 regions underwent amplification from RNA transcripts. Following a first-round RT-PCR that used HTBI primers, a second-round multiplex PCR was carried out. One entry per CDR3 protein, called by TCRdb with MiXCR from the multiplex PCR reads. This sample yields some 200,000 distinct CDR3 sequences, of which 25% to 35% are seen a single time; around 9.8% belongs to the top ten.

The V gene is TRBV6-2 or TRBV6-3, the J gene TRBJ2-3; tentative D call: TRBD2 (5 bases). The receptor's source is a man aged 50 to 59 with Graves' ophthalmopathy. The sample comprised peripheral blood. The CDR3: CASSPSGDTDTQYF. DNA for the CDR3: TGTGCCAGCAGCCCCTCCGGGGACACAGATACGCAGTATTTT.